This TCR beta chain was sequenced during a study of blood T cells in healthy people across ages. Germline V gene lookup returns CDR1 MNHEY and CDR2 SMNVEV (reference sequence). The junction had 17 bases not matched to a gene; V was cut back by 3 bases and J by 9 bases. The CDR3 is 17 amino acids. PCR was performed a second time for roughly 7 to 12 cycles using a sample-barcoded 5' primer and a J-beta primer mix. TCRdb analysed the 5' RACE reads with MiXCR anew, one entry per CDR3 protein. Of 550,000 to 650,000 distinct CDR3 sequences listed, roughly a quarter are singletons. Peripheral blood from each donor was collected in a volume of about 10 milliliters. The sample was also reused in another study, on T cells of mothers and their children.

This receptor was obtained from a boy younger than 10 in good health. The material sequenced was blood. J is TRBJ2-1 and V is TRBV27, with 7 bases identical to TRBD2. CDR3 sequence reads: CASSFSGGSVLFSEQFF. CDR3 nucleotide sequence: TGTGCCAGCAGTTTTTCAGGCGGGAGCGTATTGTTTAGTGAGCAGTTCTTC.